The 9 T cell receptor beta chains below all came from one sample that was sequenced in a study of blood T cell repertoires in COVID-19. Sequencing was performed with immunoSEQ multiplex PCR; in TCRdb, only in-frame clones are kept and a portion is missing. The table shows fewer than 400,000 clones, with about nine tenths occurring only once. The sample comprised peripheral blood. The receptors were gathered from a woman in her thirties with COVID-19, enrolled during active disease.

This clone has only a few counts. The chain recombines TRBV25-1 with TRBJ1-6; a weak D match, TRBD1 (6 bases). Trimming cost V 4 bases and J 8 bases, with 18 bases left between them. CDR1 and CDR2 (germline): MGHDK, SYGVNS. This CDR3 has 16 residues. CDR3 protein: CASSAPVQGRDSPLHF. As DNA, the CDR3 is TGTGCCAGCAGTGCCCCCGTTCAGGGGAGAGATTCACCCCTCCACTTT.

This clone was recorded once. The chain links TRBV6-5 to TRBJ2-1, with a possible D match to TRBD2 (5 bases). Germline assignment: CDR1 MNHEY and CDR2 SVGAGI. V was shortened by 6 bases and J by 8 bases, with 14 bases between the two germline ends. The CDR3 spans 13 residues. The CDR3: CASSLDVRDEQFF. The CDR3 nucleotides are TGTGCCAGCAGCCTCGACGTGAGGGATGAGCAGTTCTTC.

The rearrangement links TRBV29-1 to TRBJ1-1, with a weak D call TRBD1 (5 bases). The germline V gene has CDR1 SQVTM and CDR2 ANQGSEA. The CDR3 sequence is 13 residues long. Trimming shortened V by 6 bases and J by 3 bases, and 14 bases separated the two germline ends. CDR3 amino acids: CSVASAGDTEAFF. In DNA, the CDR3 is TGCAGCGTCGCGAGCGCGGGGGACACTGAAGCTTTCTTT.

The chain carries TRBV6-6 and TRBJ1-5, with D uncertain. CDR3 length: 18 amino acids. Germline CDR1 MNHNY, CDR2 SVGAGI (reference sequence). V lost 5 bases to trimming and J lost 3 bases, with 23 bases between them. The CDR3 loop reads CASSPNSGQRAFNQPQHF. The CDR3 DNA is TGTGCCAGCAGTCCGAACAGCGGCCAGCGGGCCTTCAATCAGCCCCAGCATTTT.

The chain employs TRBV5-1 and TRBJ2-7, with 11 bases fitting TRBD1. The junction had 14 bases not matched to a gene; V was cut back by 4 bases and J by 2 bases. CDR3 length: 18 residues. CDR1 is SGHRS and CDR2 is YFSETQ in the germline V gene. CDR3 amino acids: CASSPRTGGSSLTYEQYF. CDR3 nucleotides: TGCGCCAGCAGCCCGAGGACAGGGGGCTCTAGTTTAACCTACGAGCAGTACTTC.

In its sample, this clone was seen a few times. The chain uses TRBV19 and TRBJ1-2, with D perhaps matching TRBD1 (6 bases). V lost 7 bases and J lost 5, with 20 bases in between. The length of the CDR3 is 15 residues. Germline values: CDR1 LNHDA, CDR2 SQIVND (reference sequence). The CDR3 DNA follows: TGTGCCAGTACCCCGGGGGGGGCGGAGAGGTATGGCTACACCTTC. This gives the protein CASTPGGAERYGYTF.

The chain has TRBV6-5 and TRBJ2-3; tentative D call: TRBD1 (6 bases). Germline CDR1 is MNHEY and CDR2 is SVGAGI. This CDR3 has 15 amino acids. V was trimmed by 4 bases and J by 0 bases, leaving 11 bases between them. In DNA, the CDR3 is TGTGCCAGCAGTTGGGGACACATAAGCACAGATACGCAGTATTTT. Protein: CASSWGHISTDTQYF.

The chain is built from TRBV10-3 and TRBJ2-3; 10 nucleotides align to TRBD2. This CDR3 contains 19 residues. The J segment lost 0 bases and the V segment lost 0 bases, leaving 9 bases of the junction unmatched. Germline loops: CDR1 ENHRY, CDR2 SYGVKD. As DNA, the CDR3 is TGTGCCATCAGTGAGTCGGGGACTAGCGTATCCTCTAGCACAGATACGCAGTATTTT. It encodes CAISESGTSVSSSTDTQYF.

The rearrangement links TRBV9 to TRBJ1-1; D is unresolved. Looked up from germline, CDR1 is SGDLS and CDR2 is YYNGEE. The CDR3 has 13 residues. Trimming shortened V by 1 base and J by 3 bases, and 7 bases separated the two germline ends. For the CDR3, the DNA is TGTGCCAGCAGCGTAAGTCCGGACACTGAAGCTTTCTTT. It encodes CASSVSPDTEAFF.